One and the same sample provided the 14 T cell receptor beta chains below, sequenced in a study of neurological immune-mediated disorders (dated by TCRdb to between 2018 and 2021). Receptor amplification or capture employed 5' RACE. The run used an Illumina HiSeq 2500. TCRdb reanalyzed the raw reads on its own, using fastp at Q25 for trimming and MiXCR for clone calling, and kept in-frame beta chains. Each CDR3 protein appears once, grouped with its most common genes and DNA. The sample includes more than 75,000 distinct CDR3 sequences, with 4.5% to 6.5% observed a single time. The ten largest account for 2% to 2.5% of the sample. The sequencing sample was made of PBMCs. The origin of the receptors is a woman aged 30 to 39 with multiple sclerosis.

This clonotype has at least ten counts. The V and J genes are TRBV5-5 and TRBJ2-1; 11 nucleotides align to TRBD2. This CDR3 comprises 19 residues. Germline V CDR1 and CDR2: SGHKS, YYEKEE (reference sequence). V lost 4 bases to trimming and J lost 8 bases; unmatched junction nucleotides: 20. CDR3 in DNA: TGTGCCAGCAGCCCCCGGGTAGCGGGGGGGCCTTTATTAGTCCATGAGCAGTTCTTC. It yields the protein CASSPRVAGGPLLVHEQFF.

The chain combines TRBV6-1 with TRBJ2-7, with 9 bases fitting TRBD1. This CDR3 contains 15 residues. CDR1 and CDR2 from the germline V gene are MNHNS and SASEGT. Losses at the gene ends were 7 bases for V and 6 bases for J; bases not matched to a gene: 13. CDR3: CASTPTGTGRGEQYF. CDR3 bases: TGTGCCAGCACTCCAACCGGGACAGGGAGAGGCGAGCAGTACTTC.

This clonotype was seen repeatedly, ten times or more. The rearrangement links TRBV5-1 to TRBJ1-2, with D possibly being TRBD1 (5 bases). V shed 4 bases and J shed 7 bases, with 17 bases lying between them. Germline CDR1 is SGHRS and CDR2 is YFSETQ. This CDR3 spans 14 amino acids. The CDR3 region is CASSPRSGAGGYTF. The DNA of the CDR3 is TGCGCCAGCAGCCCCCGTTCCGGGGCGGGTGGCTACACCTTC.

The table lists this clonotype with many counts. This chain uses TRBV20-1 with TRBJ1-5; TRBD1 aligns across 8 bases. This CDR3 is built from 14 residues. J lost 3 bases, V lost 5 bases, and 6 bases had no gene match. The germline CDR1 and CDR2 sequences are DFQATT and SNEGSKA (reference sequence). Here the CDR3 reads CSASRTGFNQPQHF. In DNA, the CDR3 is TGCAGTGCTTCCAGGACAGGGTTCAATCAGCCCCAGCATTTT.

This clonotype has a count of ten or more. This CDR3 reads CAISESIPSSQHF. The CDR3 nucleotides read TGTGCCATCAGTGAGTCGATTCCCTCATCACAGCATTTT. The J gene is TRBJ1-5, the V gene TRBV10-3; D gene ambiguous. CDR1 and CDR2 (germline): ENHRY, SYGVKD. V dropped 0 bases and J dropped 13 bases, with 13 bases sitting between them. The CDR3 is 13 residues long.

At least ten counts were recorded for this clonotype. V usage is TRBV25-1 and J usage is TRBJ2-1; TRBD2 agrees at 9 bases. Trimming removed 0 bases from V and 7 bases from J; junction bases left unmatched: 10. The CDR3 runs to 17 residues. Germline-derived CDR1 and CDR2 are MGHDK and SYGVNS. The CDR3 sequence is CASSEYFASGIGNEQFF. The CDR3, as DNA: TGTGCCAGCAGTGAATACTTCGCTAGCGGGATTGGTAATGAGCAGTTCTTC.

The rearrangement uses TRBV12-3 or TRBV12-4 and TRBJ2-6; the D is unclear. The CDR3 has 17 residues. Deletions cut 0 bases from V and 1 base from J, with 10 bases between. In DNA form, the CDR3 reads TGTGCCAGCAGTTTAGCCCCCGGAATTTCTGGGGCCAACGTCCTGACTTTC. Protein sequence: CASSLAPGISGANVLTF.

At least ten counts were recorded for this clonotype. V gene TRBV12-5 combines with J gene TRBJ2-1, with a possible D match to TRBD1 (6 bases). V lost 1 base to trimming and J lost 10 bases, with 11 bases between them. Germline CDR1 reads LGHNT; CDR2 reads FRNRAP. The CDR3 sequence is 13 residues long. The DNA for the CDR3 is TGTGCTAGTGGTTTGGACAGGGTGAGGGAGCAGTTCTTC. It encodes CASGLDRVREQFF. Filled out from reference TRBV12-5 and TRBJ2-1, the complete variable domain reads DARVTQTPRHKVTEMGQEVTMRCQPILGHNTVFWYRQTMMQGLELLAYFRNRAPLDDSGMPKDRFSAEMPDATLATLKIQPSEPRDSAVYFCASGLDRVREQFFGPGTRLTVL.

In this sample, this clonotype turned up many times. This sequence joins TRBV20-1 and TRBJ2-7, with 10 positions matching TRBD2. V lost 6 bases and J lost 5; bases outside the gene matches: 10. The CDR3 length is 14 residues. Looked up from germline, CDR1 is DFQATT and CDR2 is SNEGSKA (reference sequence). The CDR3 DNA reads TGCAGTGCCGGGACGAGCGGGAGGGCGGACGAGCAGTACTTC. Protein product: CSAGTSGRADEQYF.

This clonotype was counted ten times or more. The V call is TRBV5-1, the J call TRBJ2-3; D uncertain. Germline loops: CDR1 SGHRS, CDR2 YFSETQ. Trimming left V 0 bases short and J 3 bases short, with 14 bases between. CDR3 length equals 16 residues. The CDR3 DNA is TGCGCCAGCAGCTTGGAAGGCCCAACTGGTACAGATACGCAGTATTTT. Amino acids: CASSLEGPTGTDTQYF.

This clonotype has a count of ten or more. The chain's CDR3 is CASSYSSGSVPDTQYF. The CDR3 coding sequence is TGTGCCAGCAGTTACTCGTCGGGTAGCGTCCCAGATACGCAGTATTTT. V usage is TRBV6-5 and J usage is TRBJ2-3; possible D gene TRBD2, 5 bases. V lost 0 bases and J lost 4, with 14 bases in between. The CDR3 is made up of 16 amino acids. Germline CDR1 is MNHEY and CDR2 is SVGAGI.

There are a few counts of this clonotype. One base away lies a much larger clone, so this may be a sequencing read error. The chain uses TRBV7-2 and TRBJ2-3, with D tentatively TRBD2 (5 bases). Germline V gives CDR1 SGHTA, CDR2 FQGNSA. The CDR3 has 14 amino acids. The CDR3, as DNA: TGTGCCAGCGCCGACTACCTTAGCACAGATAAGCAGTATTTT. Its translation: CASADYLSTDKQYF.

The chain joins TRBV6-5 to TRBJ1-1; 7 nucleotides line up with TRBD1. Germline CDR1 MNHEY, CDR2 SVGAGI. J lost 1 base, V lost 5 bases, and 4 bases had no gene match. There are 14 residues in the CDR3. CDR3 loop: CASSRRTGNTEAFF. As DNA, the CDR3 is TGTGCCAGCAGTCGTCGGACAGGGAACACTGAAGCTTTCTTT.

The chain recombines TRBV19 with TRBJ1-1; the D is unclear. Germline V gene data show CDR1 as LNHDA and CDR2 as SQIVND (reference sequence). The CDR3 loop spans 14 amino acids. V was shortened by 5 bases and J by 1 base, with 11 bases between the two germline ends. This CDR3 is CASSDLTRNTEAFF. The CDR3 DNA reads as TGTGCCAGTAGTGACCTAACGAGGAACACTGAAGCTTTCTTT. Filled out from reference TRBV19 and TRBJ1-1, the complete variable domain reads DGGITQSPKYLFRKEGQNVTLSCEQNLNHDAMYWYRQDPGQGLRLIYYSQIVNDFQKGDIAEGYSVSREKKESFPLTVTSAQKNPTAFYLCASSDLTRNTEAFFGQGTRLTVV.